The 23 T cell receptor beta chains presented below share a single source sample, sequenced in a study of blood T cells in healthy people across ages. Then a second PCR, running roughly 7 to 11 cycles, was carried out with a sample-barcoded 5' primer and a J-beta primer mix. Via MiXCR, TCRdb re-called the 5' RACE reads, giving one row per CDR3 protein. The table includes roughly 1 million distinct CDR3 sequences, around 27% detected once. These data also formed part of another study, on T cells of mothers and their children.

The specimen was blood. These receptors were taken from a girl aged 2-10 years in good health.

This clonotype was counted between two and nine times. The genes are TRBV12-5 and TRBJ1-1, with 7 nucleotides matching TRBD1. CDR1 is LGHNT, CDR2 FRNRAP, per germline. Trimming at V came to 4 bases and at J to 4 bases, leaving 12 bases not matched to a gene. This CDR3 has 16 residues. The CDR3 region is CASGSGTVPLGTEAFF. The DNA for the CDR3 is TGTGCTAGTGGTTCCGGGACAGTCCCCTTAGGCACTGAAGCTTTCTTT.

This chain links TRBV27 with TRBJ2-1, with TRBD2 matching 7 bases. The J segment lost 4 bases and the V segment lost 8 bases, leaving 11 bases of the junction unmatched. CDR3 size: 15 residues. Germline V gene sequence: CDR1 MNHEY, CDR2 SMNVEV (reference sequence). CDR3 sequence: CASRPTSALYNEQFF. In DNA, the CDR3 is TGTGCCAGCCGCCCTACTAGCGCCCTTTACAATGAGCAGTTCTTC.

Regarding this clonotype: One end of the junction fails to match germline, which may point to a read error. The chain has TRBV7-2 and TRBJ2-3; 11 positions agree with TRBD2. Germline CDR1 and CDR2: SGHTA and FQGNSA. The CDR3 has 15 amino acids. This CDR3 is CAGSLTSGGTDTQYF. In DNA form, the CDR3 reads TGTGCCGGCAGCCTTACTAGCGGGGGTACAGATACGCAATATTTT.

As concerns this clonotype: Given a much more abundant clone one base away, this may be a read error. The CDR3 DNA reads TGTGCCAGCAACGTAGTTGGCGCGGGAGAAGGGGAGACCCAGTACTTC. Residues: CASNVVGAGEGETQYF. V gene TRBV9 combines with J gene TRBJ2-5, with 7 bases matching TRBD2. Germline V gives CDR1 SGDLS, CDR2 YYNGEE. This CDR3 contains 16 residues.

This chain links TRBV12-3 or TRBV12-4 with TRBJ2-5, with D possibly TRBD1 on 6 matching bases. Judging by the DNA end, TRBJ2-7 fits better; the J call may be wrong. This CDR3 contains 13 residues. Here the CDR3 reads CATTSGDSYEQYF. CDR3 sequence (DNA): TGTGCCACCACTTCAGGGGACTCCTACGAGCAGTACTTC.

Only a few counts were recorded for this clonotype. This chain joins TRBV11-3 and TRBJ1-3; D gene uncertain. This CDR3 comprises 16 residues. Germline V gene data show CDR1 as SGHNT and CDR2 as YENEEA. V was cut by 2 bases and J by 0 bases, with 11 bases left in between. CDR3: CASSLSRTFSGNTIYF. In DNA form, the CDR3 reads TGTGCCAGCAGCTTATCCCGGACCTTCTCTGGAAACACCATATATTTT.

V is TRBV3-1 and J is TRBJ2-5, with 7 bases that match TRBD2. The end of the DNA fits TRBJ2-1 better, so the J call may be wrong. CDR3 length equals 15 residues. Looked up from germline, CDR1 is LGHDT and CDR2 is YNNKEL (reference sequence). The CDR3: CASSHLSRELNEQFF. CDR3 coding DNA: TGTGCCAGCAGCCATCTTTCGCGGGAGCTCAATGAGCAGTTCTTC.

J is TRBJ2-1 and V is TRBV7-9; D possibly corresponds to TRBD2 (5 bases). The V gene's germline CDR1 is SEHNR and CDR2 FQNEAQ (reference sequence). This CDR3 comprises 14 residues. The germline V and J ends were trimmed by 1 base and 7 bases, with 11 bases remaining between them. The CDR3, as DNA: TGTGCCAGCAGCTTAGAAGGCCGGACTAATGAGCAGTTCTTC. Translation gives CASSLEGRTNEQFF.

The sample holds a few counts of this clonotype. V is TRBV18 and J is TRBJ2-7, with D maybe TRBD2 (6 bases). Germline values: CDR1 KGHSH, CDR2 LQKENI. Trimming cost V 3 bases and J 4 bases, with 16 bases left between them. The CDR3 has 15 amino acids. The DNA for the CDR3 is TGTGCCAGCTCACCGGGACTGGATAGTTGGTACGAGCAGTACTTC. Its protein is CASSPGLDSWYEQYF.

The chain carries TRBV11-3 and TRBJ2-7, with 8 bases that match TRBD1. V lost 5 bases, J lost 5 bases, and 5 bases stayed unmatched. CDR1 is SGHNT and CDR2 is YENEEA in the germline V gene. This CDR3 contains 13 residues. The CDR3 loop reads CASSGDRTNEQYF. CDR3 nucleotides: TGTGCCAGCAGCGGGGACAGGACGAACGAGCAGTACTTC. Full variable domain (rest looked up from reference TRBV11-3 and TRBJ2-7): EAGVVQSPRYKIIEKKQPVAFWCNPISGHNTLYWYLQNLGQGPELLIRYENEEAVDDSQLPKDRFSAERLKGVDSTLKIQPAELGDSAVYLCASSGDRTNEQYFGPGTRLTVT.

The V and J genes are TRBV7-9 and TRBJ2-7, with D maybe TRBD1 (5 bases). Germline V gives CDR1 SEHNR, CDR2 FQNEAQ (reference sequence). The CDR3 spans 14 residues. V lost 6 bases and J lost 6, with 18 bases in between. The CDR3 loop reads CASSPWGDMREQYF. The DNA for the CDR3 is TGTGCCAGCAGTCCTTGGGGCGACATGCGCGAGCAGTACTTC.

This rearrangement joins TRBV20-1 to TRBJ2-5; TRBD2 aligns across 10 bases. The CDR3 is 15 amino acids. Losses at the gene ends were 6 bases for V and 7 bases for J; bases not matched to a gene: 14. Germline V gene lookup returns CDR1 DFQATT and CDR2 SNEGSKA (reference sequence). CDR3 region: CSAKASGSHLGTQYF. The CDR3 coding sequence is TGCAGTGCGAAGGCTAGCGGGAGCCATTTAGGGACCCAGTACTTC.

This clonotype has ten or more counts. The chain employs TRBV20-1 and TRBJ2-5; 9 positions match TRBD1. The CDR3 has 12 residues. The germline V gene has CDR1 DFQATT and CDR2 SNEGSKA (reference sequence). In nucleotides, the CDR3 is TGCAGCGCCCGGACAGGGGAAGAGACCCAGTACTTC. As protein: CSARTGEETQYF.

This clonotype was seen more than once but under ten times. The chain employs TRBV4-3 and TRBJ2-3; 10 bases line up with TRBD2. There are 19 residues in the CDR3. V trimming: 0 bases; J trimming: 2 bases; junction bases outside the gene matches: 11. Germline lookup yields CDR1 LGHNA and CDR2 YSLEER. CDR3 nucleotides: TGCGCCAGCAGCCAAGATATGGTACTAGCGGGGAAGTACACAGATACGCAGTATTTT. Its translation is CASSQDMVLAGKYTDTQYF.

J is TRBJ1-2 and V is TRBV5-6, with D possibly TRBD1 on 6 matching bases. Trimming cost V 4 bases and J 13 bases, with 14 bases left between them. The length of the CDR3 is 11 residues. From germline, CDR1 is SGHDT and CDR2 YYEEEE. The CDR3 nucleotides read TGTGCCAGCAGCCTGAACAGGGCTGGCACCTTC. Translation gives CASSLNRAGTF.

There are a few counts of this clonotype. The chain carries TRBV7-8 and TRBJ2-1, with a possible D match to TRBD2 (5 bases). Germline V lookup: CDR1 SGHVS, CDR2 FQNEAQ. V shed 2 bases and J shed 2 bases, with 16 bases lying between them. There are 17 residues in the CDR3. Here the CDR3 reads CASSLFGEGVTYNEQFF. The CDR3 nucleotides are TGTGCCAGCAGCTTATTCGGCGAGGGAGTCACCTACAATGAGCAGTTCTTC.

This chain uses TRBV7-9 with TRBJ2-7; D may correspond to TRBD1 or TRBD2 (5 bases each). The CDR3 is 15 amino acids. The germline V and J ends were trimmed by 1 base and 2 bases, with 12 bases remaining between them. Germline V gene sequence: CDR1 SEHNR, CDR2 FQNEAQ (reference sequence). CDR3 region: CASSLEWDPAYEQYF. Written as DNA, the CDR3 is TGTGCCAGCAGCTTAGAGTGGGACCCAGCCTACGAGCAGTACTTC.

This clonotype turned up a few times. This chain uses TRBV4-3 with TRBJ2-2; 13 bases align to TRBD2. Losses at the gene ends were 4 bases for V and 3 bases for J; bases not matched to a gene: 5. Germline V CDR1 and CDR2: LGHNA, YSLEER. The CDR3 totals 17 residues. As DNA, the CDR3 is TGCGCCAGCAGCCGCGGGACTAGCGGGGACTACACCGGGGAGCTGTTTTTT. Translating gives CASSRGTSGDYTGELFF.

CDR3 residues: CASSDSSRIYNEQFF. The CDR3, as DNA: TGTGCCAGCAGCGACAGTTCAAGGATATACAATGAGCAGTTCTTC. The rearrangement uses TRBV12-3 or TRBV12-4 and TRBJ2-1; D may be TRBD1 (5 bases). The CDR3 runs to 15 residues. V was pared by 6 bases and J by 4 bases, with 16 bases between.

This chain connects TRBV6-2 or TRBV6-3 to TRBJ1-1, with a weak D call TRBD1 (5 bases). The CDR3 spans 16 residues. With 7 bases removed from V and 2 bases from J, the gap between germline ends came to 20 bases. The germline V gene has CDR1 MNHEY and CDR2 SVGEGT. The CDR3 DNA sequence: TGTGCCAGCAATGAAAGGGCCCCGGGACTTAACACTGAAGCTTTCTTT. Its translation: CASNERAPGLNTEAFF.

The CDR3 coding sequence is TGTGCCAGCAGCCCCCGAGCCGGGGCCAATCAGCCCCAGCATTTT. Translating gives CASSPRAGANQPQHF. The chain carries TRBV7-2 and TRBJ1-5; a weak D match, TRBD1 (5 bases). Germline CDR1 reads SGHTA; CDR2 reads FQGNSA. The CDR3 extends over 15 amino acids. V was cut by 5 bases and J by 3 bases, with 14 bases left in between. Looking up the rest from reference TRBV7-2 and TRBJ1-5 gives the full variable domain: GAGVSQSPSNKVTEKGKDVELRCDPISGHTALYWYRQSLGQGLEFLIYFQGNSAPDKSGLPSDRFSAERTGGSVSTLTIQRTQQEDSAVYLCASSPRAGANQPQHFGDGTRLSIL.

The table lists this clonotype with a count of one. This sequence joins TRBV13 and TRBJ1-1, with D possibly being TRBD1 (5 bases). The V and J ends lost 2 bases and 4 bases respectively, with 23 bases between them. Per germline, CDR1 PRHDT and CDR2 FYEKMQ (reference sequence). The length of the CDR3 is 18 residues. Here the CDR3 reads CASSLNGRGPTLGTEAFF. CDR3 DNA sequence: TGTGCCAGCAGCTTAAATGGGAGGGGACCGACCCTAGGCACTGAAGCTTTCTTT.

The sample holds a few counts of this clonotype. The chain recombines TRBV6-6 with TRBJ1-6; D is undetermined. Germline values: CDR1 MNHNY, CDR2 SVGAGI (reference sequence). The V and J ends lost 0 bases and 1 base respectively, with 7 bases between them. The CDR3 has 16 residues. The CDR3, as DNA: TGTGCCAGCAGTTACTCGTCAGTGTCCTATAATTCACCCCTCCACTTT. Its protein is CASSYSSVSYNSPLHF.